What follows are 14 T cell receptor beta chains derived from one specimen sequenced in a study of regulatory T cells in long-lasting Graves disease. The time point was: newly diagnosed GD, antithyroid drugs for less than 3 months. PBMCs were the source of the RNA used for TCR sequencing. Arm-PCR of CDR3 regions and iRepertoire HTBI primers were used to build TCR beta libraries. TCRdb re-analysed the multiplex PCR reads in MiXCR, keeping a single row per CDR3 protein. In the table there are 400,000 to 550,000 distinct CDR3 sequences, 15% to 20% of which are singletons. The same sample was also studied in work on T cells in Graves' hyperthyroidism and ophthalmopathy.

Specimen: peripheral blood mononuclear cells (PBMCs), collected at new diagnosis, from a patient treated with antithyroid drugs. These TCRs come from a woman in her twenties or thirties with Graves disease.

This clonotype was observed at least ten times. The chain has TRBV2 and TRBJ2-7; possible D gene TRBD2, 6 bases. The V gene's germline CDR1 is SNHLY and CDR2 FYNNEI. V was pared by 10 bases and J by 2 bases, with 15 bases between. The CDR3 loop spans 13 amino acids. CDR3 amino acids: CATQAGITYEQYF. In DNA, the CDR3 is TGTGCCACCCAAGCGGGCATTACCTACGAGCAGTACTTC.

This chain links TRBV28 with TRBJ2-7, with 10 bases aligning to TRBD1. The CDR3 length is 17 residues. V dropped 3 bases and J dropped 2; count of bases not matched to a gene: 10. Germline V lookup: CDR1 MDHEN, CDR2 SYDVKM. The CDR3 DNA sequence: TGTGCCAGCAGTTTTTACCGAGGGACAGGGGTCCCCTACGAGCAGTACTTC. Translated: CASSFYRGTGVPYEQYF.

This clonotype was observed many times. The V gene is TRBV6-1, the J gene TRBJ2-1; D is uncertain. V was pared by 6 bases and J by 8 bases, with 20 bases between. This CDR3 is built from 15 residues. In germline, CDR1 is MNHNS, CDR2 SASEGT. The CDR3 DNA reads as TGTGCCAGCAGCCTAACTTTAACAATCTCCGATGAGCAGTTCTTC. This codes for CASSLTLTISDEQFF.

As for this clonotype: One base away lies a much larger clone, so this may be a sequencing read error. The CDR3 loop reads CAGSYWGGNTEAFF. Here the CDR3 DNA reads TGTGCCGGCAGTTACTGGGGAGGGAACACTGAAGCTTTCTTT. The rearrangement joins TRBV6-5 to TRBJ1-1; D remains ambiguous. Germline V gives CDR1 MNHEY, CDR2 SVGAGI. The CDR3 has 14 amino acids.

This clonotype has at least ten counts. This rearrangement joins TRBV28 to TRBJ1-5; tentatively, D is TRBD1 (5 bases). Trimming removed 1 base at V and 0 bases at J, with 13 bases between. Germline V gives CDR1 MDHEN, CDR2 SYDVKM. The CDR3 runs 17 residues. CDR3 region: CASSLYGGSFSNQPQHF. In DNA, the CDR3 is TGTGCCAGCAGTTTATACGGGGGAAGCTTTAGCAATCAGCCCCAGCATTTT.

This clonotype was picked up many times. The chain links TRBV12-3 or TRBV12-4 to TRBJ1-5; no definite D call. Between the trimmed V and J ends, which lost 5 bases and 2 bases, there was a span of 10 bases. The CDR3 has 14 residues. This chain's CDR3 is CASSPKGRNQPQHF. The CDR3 nucleotides read TGTGCCAGCAGTCCCAAAGGCCGCAATCAGCCCCAGCATTTT.

Worth noting for this clonotype: A much larger clone lies one base from this, so it may be a read error. The V gene is TRBV4-1, the J gene TRBJ2-4, with 7 positions matching TRBD2. The closer fit of TRBJ2-1 to the DNA end suggests the J call may be wrong. The CDR3 has 17 amino acids. From germline, CDR1 is MGHRA and CDR2 YSYEKL. Here the CDR3 DNA reads TGCGCCAGCAGCCAAGATGGCGCCGGACTAGGACGTAATGATCAGTTCTTC. This sequence encodes CASSQDGAGLGRNDQFF.

This clonotype was recorded many times. For the CDR3, the DNA is TGTGCCAGCAGCTTAAAAACAGGCAGGGGTGAGCGGGGCCTCTCCTACAATGAGCAGTTCTTC. Translating it yields CASSLKTGRGERGLSYNEQFF. V and J are TRBV7-3 and TRBJ2-1; D perhaps matches TRBD2 (7 bases). The CDR3 length is 21 residues. Between the trimmed V and J ends, which lost 1 base and 0 bases, there was a span of 25 bases. Per germline, CDR1 SGHTA and CDR2 FQGTGA.

There are many counts of this clonotype. V is TRBV3-1 and J is TRBJ2-1, with D perhaps matching TRBD2 (6 bases). Germline CDR1 LGHDT, CDR2 YNNKEL (reference sequence). V was shortened by 0 bases and J by 4 bases, with 10 bases between the two germline ends. The CDR3 is 15 residues long. CDR3 in amino acids: CASSQDELAYNEQFF. CDR3 in DNA: TGTGCCAGCAGCCAAGATGAACTAGCTTACAATGAGCAGTTCTTC.

This clonotype was seen many times. The chain joins TRBV5-1 to TRBJ1-1; no clear D gene. Germline CDR1 reads SGHRS; CDR2 reads YFSETQ. CDR3 length: 14 residues. Trimming removed 7 bases from V and 0 bases from J, with 13 bases in between. The CDR3 loop reads CASCLRGMNTEAFF. DNA of the CDR3: TGCGCCAGCTGCCTTCGGGGAATGAACACTGAAGCTTTCTTT.

A remark on this clonotype: A read error is the likely source, as a far larger clone sits one nucleotide away. V gene TRBV2 combines with J gene TRBJ2-5; D call uncertain. The CDR3 runs to 11 residues. Germline CDR1 SNHLY, CDR2 FYNNEI. CDR3 DNA: TGTGCCAGCGGTGATAGTGAGACCCAGTACTTC. As protein: CASGDSETQYF.

Note on this clonotype: A single base separates this from a much larger clone, so it may be a read error. The chain has TRBV2 and TRBJ2-7; 10 bases line up with TRBD2. The CDR3 sequence is 14 residues long. Unmatched junction bases numbered 7, after V lost 6 bases and J lost 5 bases. Germline-derived CDR1 and CDR2 are SNHLY and FYNNEI. The CDR3 here is CASRASGSRDEQYF. DNA of the CDR3: TGTGCCAGCAGAGCTAGCGGGAGCCGGGACGAGCAGTACTTC.

In this sample, this clonotype turned up a few times. V gene TRBV3-1 combines with J gene TRBJ2-3, with 7 bases fitting TRBD2. V was clipped by 8 bases and J by 2 bases; unmatched bases: 10. Germline V lookup: CDR1 LGHDT, CDR2 YNNKEL (reference sequence). The CDR3 loop spans 15 amino acids. The DNA for the CDR3 is TGTGCCAGCTCCGACACTAGCGCATACACAGATACGCAGTATTTT. Amino acids: CASSDTSAYTDTQYF.

The CDR3 protein is CASTRTSALYNEQFF. The CDR3 DNA reads TGTGCCAGTACCCGGACTAGCGCCCTCTACAATGAGCAGTTCTTC. The chain combines TRBV19 with TRBJ2-1; 9 bases match TRBD2. The CDR3 runs 15 residues. Germline assignment: CDR1 LNHDA and CDR2 SQIVND (reference sequence). V lost 7 bases to trimming and J lost 3 bases; unmatched junction nucleotides: 7.